This TCR beta chain was found in a study of low-dose radiotherapy and immunotherapy resistance in tumors. At the level of the study: Every two weeks, cyclophosphamide 200 mg/m2 was infused one day before radiation plus immunotherapy.

The CDR3 is 13 residues long. Germline V gives CDR1 LGHDT, CDR2 YNNKEL (reference sequence). The V end lost 0 bases, the J end lost 2 bases, and 2 bases lay between the germline ends. TRAV- and TRBV-specific primers were used for first-strand cDNA, which covered alpha and beta chains. Over about 18 PCR cycles, TCRs were amplified from a constant-region primer and V-primer adapter. One entry per CDR3 protein, called by TCRdb with MiXCR from the reads. This sample has approximately 18,000 distinct CDR3 sequences, with 74% found just once. This clonotype was sampled from a human donor with advanced metastatic prostate, ovarian, gallbladder or colorectal cancer (not recorded which). This table probably holds off-target reads from a library built for another chain. V is TRBV3-1 and J is TRBJ1-5; D not resolved. CDR3 nucleotide sequence: TGTGCCAGCAGCCAAGATCGCAATCAGCCCCAGCATTTT. Encoded protein: CASSQDRNQPQHF.